This T cell receptor beta chain was captured by sequencing in a study of blood T cell repertoires in COVID-19. Study-level background: Sources were T cells, B-cell-depleted T cells, or PBMCs; the material itself was cDNA or gDNA.

V lost 7 bases to trimming and J lost 10 bases, with 9 bases between them. Germline V CDR1 and CDR2: SGDLS, YYNGEE. The CDR3 length is 10 residues. Adults between about 18 and 95 years of age took part from 24 US areas. Recovered status applied to Cohort 3 donors who had two consecutive negative PCRs. It also applied to those with clearance or with symptom resolution. Repertoires were generated with immunoSEQ multiplex PCR, while TCRdb's copy carries only in-frame clones and drops some. Of roughly 300,000 clones listed, around 90% were seen once; the top ten hold approximately 6%. The chain links TRBV9 to TRBJ2-1, with a weak D call TRBD1 (6 bases). Sequencing was carried out using PBMCs or T cells enriched from blood (not recorded which). The source of this sequence is a woman in her 30s who had recovered from COVID-19. The CDR3 here is CASGDREQFF. DNA for the CDR3: TGTGCCAGCGGCGACAGGGAGCAGTTCTTC.